Included here is one T cell receptor beta chain sequence, with context. Its antigen is as yet unknown. This sample is part of a study of cytomegalovirus exposure and HLA in healthy donors. Whole-study context: Within the Caucasian-associated ancestry cluster were around 81% of the 350 to 400 genotyped donors.

Primers for the PCR totalled 60 Vbeta and 13 Jbeta. Some clones are missing from TCRdb's copy, which holds only in-frame ones; the method was immunoSEQ multiplex PCR. The profile shows 200,000 or so clones, around 80% of them singletons. Study-wide results and limits: Most CMV-associated TCR beta chains appeared HLA-restricted in a later analysis.

CDR1 and CDR2 (germline): MDHEN, SYDVKM. Trimming stripped 4 bases from V and 8 bases from J, with 9 bases between. CDR3 size: 12 residues. The clonotype originates from a man aged 25 to 40 in good health and CMV-seronegative. This chain uses TRBV28 with TRBJ2-1; D gene ambiguous. The sequencing sample was made of PBMCs. In DNA, the CDR3 is TGTGCCAGCAGTTGGAGACCAGATGAGCAGTTCTTC. It specifies CASSWRPDEQFF. Full variable domain (rest looked up from reference TRBV28 and TRBJ2-1): DVKVTQSSRYLVKRTGEKVFLECVQDMDHENMFWYRQDPGLGLRLIYFSYDVKMKEKGDIPEGYSVSREKKERFSLILESASTNQTSMYLCASSWRPDEQFFGPGTRLTVL.